The next 31 T cell receptor beta chains were all read from a single sample in a study of T cells after yellow fever vaccination. One entry per CDR3 protein results from TCRdb running MiXCR on the 5' RACE reads. Here the sample spans a few hundred thousand distinct CDR3 sequences, roughly a sixth being singletons. The specimen was PBMCs, collected before the yellow fever booster vaccination. These receptors all come from a man between 18 and 35 years old who received the YFV17D yellow fever vaccine.

This clonotype was seen only a few times. The rearrangement uses TRBV6-2 or TRBV6-3 and TRBJ1-5; TRBD1 matches 8 bases. CDR3 length: 15 amino acids. In germline, CDR1 is MNHEY, CDR2 SVGEGT. J lost 7 bases, V lost 6 bases, and 11 bases had no gene match. The CDR3 here is CASRDLTGAYQPQHF. CDR3 DNA: TGTGCCAGCAGAGACCTGACAGGGGCCTACCAGCCCCAGCATTTT.

This chain links TRBV25-1 with TRBJ2-7, with 9 bases that match TRBD1. This CDR3 is built from 15 residues. Germline V gives CDR1 MGHDK, CDR2 SYGVNS. After removal of 2 bases from V and 5 bases from J, the junction contained 7 bases not matched to a gene. CDR3: CASSEDRGVLHEQYF. CDR3 DNA sequence: TGTGCCAGCAGTGAAGACAGGGGGGTACTCCACGAGCAGTACTTC.

This clonotype has a handful of counts. The chain joins TRBV7-3 to TRBJ2-5; 8 bases are shared with TRBD2. There are 17 residues in the CDR3. The germline V gene encodes CDR1 SGHTA and CDR2 FQGTGA. The V and J ends lost 1 base and 3 bases, in that order; junction bases with no gene match: 10. The CDR3 is CASSLKIVAGPKETQYF. In DNA, the CDR3 is TGTGCCAGCAGCTTAAAGATCGTAGCGGGGCCAAAAGAGACCCAGTACTTC.

The CDR3 sequence is CAIRGTNQETQYF. Written as DNA, the CDR3 is TGTGCCATCAGGGGGACAAACCAAGAGACCCAGTACTTC. The chain combines TRBV10-3 with TRBJ2-5; the D gene is possibly TRBD1 (6 bases). CDR1 and CDR2 (germline): ENHRY, SYGVKD. This CDR3 is built from 13 residues. The V and J ends lost 6 bases and 0 bases respectively, with 8 bases between them.

The table lists this clonotype with a few counts. This rearrangement joins TRBV9 to TRBJ2-1, with a weak D call TRBD2 (6 bases). The CDR3 totals 16 residues. The germline CDR1 and CDR2 sequences are SGDLS and YYNGEE. Trimming stripped 3 bases from V and 2 bases from J, with 15 bases between. The CDR3 reads CASSGRLVGTYNEQFF. Here the CDR3 DNA reads TGTGCCAGCAGCGGGAGACTAGTAGGCACCTACAATGAGCAGTTCTTC.

The rearrangement links TRBV12-3 or TRBV12-4 to TRBJ2-7, with unresolved D. The CDR3 loop spans 13 amino acids. V was pared by 3 bases and J by 0 bases, with 6 bases between. The CDR3 protein is CASSFTVSYEQYF. DNA of the CDR3: TGTGCCAGCAGTTTTACAGTCTCCTACGAGCAGTACTTC.

The J gene is TRBJ2-2, the V gene TRBV6-2 or TRBV6-3; 7 bases are shared with TRBD1. The CDR3 is 17 amino acids. The ends lost 6 bases at V and 5 bases at J; junction bases unmatched: 15. Germline CDR1 reads MNHEY; CDR2 reads SVGEGT. The CDR3 region is CASSLTETGRRTGELFF. Here the CDR3 DNA reads TGTGCCAGCAGCCTTACTGAGACAGGGCGTCGGACCGGGGAGCTGTTTTTT.

This clonotype was counted only a few times. The genes are TRBV6-5 and TRBJ2-2, with TRBD1 matching 10 bases. Germline CDR1 reads MNHEY; CDR2 reads SVGAGI. The CDR3 covers 15 residues. V dropped 6 bases and J dropped 6; count of bases not matched to a gene: 7. CDR3 amino acids: CASRPTGGGSGELFF. The CDR3 DNA reads TGTGCCAGCAGACCGACAGGGGGCGGATCCGGGGAGCTGTTTTTT.

This chain links TRBV5-6 with TRBJ2-7, with D perhaps TRBD1 (5 bases). The V and J ends lost 3 bases and 2 bases respectively, with 9 bases between them. Germline V gene data show CDR1 as SGHDT and CDR2 as YYEEEE. This CDR3 spans 13 amino acids. The CDR3 protein is CASSWGGTYEQYV. CDR3 coding DNA: TGTGCCAGCAGCTGGGGCGGTACCTACGAGCAGTACGTC.

This clonotype was recorded a few times. This chain joins TRBV20-1 and TRBJ2-7; a possible D gene is TRBD1 (7 bases). The CDR3 has 13 amino acids. Germline V gene data show CDR1 as DFQATT and CDR2 as SNEGSKA (reference sequence). Trimming pared 4 bases from V and 3 bases from J, leaving 13 bases between. DNA for the CDR3: TGCAGTGCTACCCGGCAGGGGGGCTACGAGCAGTACGTC. Residues: CSATRQGGYEQYV.

This clonotype came up once. The chain combines TRBV30 with TRBJ2-1; 13 nucleotides align to TRBD2. Germline V CDR1 and CDR2: GTSNPN, SVGIG (reference sequence). The CDR3 contains 16 residues. The V gene end was trimmed by 0 bases and the J gene end by 9 bases; junction bases not matched to a gene: 8. CDR3: CAWSVLGLAGVGEQFF. The CDR3 DNA reads as TGTGCCTGGAGTGTTTTAGGACTAGCGGGGGTGGGTGAGCAGTTCTTC.

The V and J genes are TRBV5-5 and TRBJ1-4; D not certain. This CDR3 contains 13 residues. V lost 5 bases and J lost 4, with 9 bases in between. Germline values: CDR1 SGHKS, CDR2 YYEKEE (reference sequence). CDR3 in DNA: TGTGCCAGCAGTAGGACCGTTAATGAAAAACTGTTTTTT. Translating gives CASSRTVNEKLFF.

This clonotype was observed a few times. The chain has TRBV7-6 and TRBJ2-7; 10 positions agree with TRBD1. CDR3 length equals 17 residues. V was clipped by 5 bases and J by 2 bases; unmatched bases: 12. The V gene's germline CDR1 is SGHVS and CDR2 FNYEAQ. The CDR3 loop reads CASSPNPGQGFPYEQYV. CDR3 in DNA: TGTGCCAGCAGCCCGAATCCGGGACAGGGGTTTCCCTACGAGCAGTACGTC.

The chain has TRBV4-2 and TRBJ2-3; 7 bases are shared with TRBD2. After removal of 5 bases from V and 4 bases from J, the junction contained 6 bases not matched to a gene. The CDR3 is 14 residues long. Germline values: CDR1 LGHNA, CDR2 YNFKEQ. The CDR3 spells CASSSGLGADTQYF. The CDR3, as DNA: TGTGCCAGCAGCTCTGGACTAGGTGCAGATACGCAGTATTTT.

This rearrangement joins TRBV7-2 to TRBJ1-5, with 7 bases matching TRBD1. V was clipped by 0 bases and J by 3 bases; unmatched bases: 2. Germline V gene lookup returns CDR1 SGHTA and CDR2 FQGNSA. The CDR3 is made up of 15 amino acids. CDR3 in amino acids: CASSLAGTDNQPQHF. DNA of the CDR3: TGTGCCAGCAGCTTAGCCGGGACAGACAATCAGCCCCAGCATTTT.

The chain couples TRBV4-3 to TRBJ1-2; D call uncertain. Germline CDR1 LGHNA, CDR2 YSLEER. The germline V and J ends were trimmed by 3 bases and 9 bases, with 14 bases remaining between them. The CDR3 consists of 13 residues. The CDR3 DNA follows: TGCGCCAGCAGCCAGTCAAGCCCGACAAGCTACACCTTC. Protein: CASSQSSPTSYTF.

Ten or more counts support this clonotype. This chain links TRBV6-2 or TRBV6-3 with TRBJ1-2, with 7 nucleotides matching TRBD1. CDR1 and CDR2 (germline): MNHEY, SVGEGT. Unmatched junction bases numbered 7, after V lost 5 bases and J lost 7 bases. The CDR3 is made up of 13 amino acids. The CDR3 sequence is CASSDDRAFGYTF. The DNA of the CDR3 is TGTGCCAGCAGTGATGACAGGGCATTTGGCTACACCTTC.

This clonotype was counted only a few times. The genes are TRBV5-6 and TRBJ2-7; the D call may be TRBD1 or TRBD2 (5 bases each). The germline V gene encodes CDR1 SGHDT and CDR2 YYEEEE. This CDR3 is built from 14 residues. Trimming left V 7 bases short and J 1 base short, with 15 bases between. The CDR3 sequence is CASAGTDGSYEQYF. CDR3 sequence (DNA): TGTGCCAGCGCAGGGACGGATGGGTCCTACGAGCAGTACTTC.

This clonotype turned up a few times. The chain uses TRBV5-1 and TRBJ1-2; D is ambiguous. V was trimmed by 2 bases and J by 2 bases, leaving 19 bases between them. Germline CDR1 reads SGHRS; CDR2 reads YFSETQ. The CDR3 spans 17 residues. The CDR3 is CASSFSRAGEKNYGYTF. The CDR3 bases are TGCGCCAGCAGCTTCTCTCGGGCCGGGGAGAAAAACTATGGCTACACCTTC.

The CDR3 region is CASSSPTSGVGGELFF. CDR3 coding DNA: TGTGCCAGCAGCTCCCCGACTAGCGGGGTCGGCGGGGAGCTGTTTTTT. The chain joins TRBV7-3 to TRBJ2-2, with 11 bases lining up with TRBD2. V lost 4 bases to trimming and J lost 7 bases; unmatched junction nucleotides: 8. Germline CDR1 is SGHTA and CDR2 is FQGTGA. This CDR3 spans 16 amino acids.

This chain links TRBV5-1 with TRBJ1-5; TRBD1 agrees at 8 bases. This CDR3 has 14 amino acids. Germline CDR1 is SGHRS and CDR2 is YFSETQ. V trimming: 2 bases; J trimming: 5 bases; junction bases outside the gene matches: 3. The CDR3 sequence: CASSFRDRYQPQHF. In DNA form, the CDR3 reads TGCGCCAGCAGCTTCCGGGACAGGTATCAGCCCCAGCATTTT.

V is TRBV4-1 and J is TRBJ1-2, with D possibly TRBD1 on 5 matching bases. The CDR3 has 13 amino acids. Germline assignment: CDR1 MGHRA and CDR2 YSYEKL. V gave up 1 base and J gave up 7 bases, with 10 bases separating them. CDR3: CASSQAGLGGYTF. Here the CDR3 DNA reads TGCGCCAGCAGCCAAGCGGGGCTCGGTGGCTACACCTTC.

The genes are TRBV9 and TRBJ1-1; 9 bases map to TRBD1. The CDR3 contains 13 residues. Germline CDR1 is SGDLS and CDR2 is YYNGEE. With 3 bases clipped from V and 7 bases from J, the junction kept 4 bases outside the gene matches. CDR3 sequence: CASSERQGDEAFF. The CDR3 region has the DNA TGTGCCAGCAGCGAAAGACAGGGGGATGAAGCTTTCTTT. Variable domain in full (rest from reference TRBV9 and TRBJ1-1): DSGVTQTPKHLITATGQRVTLRCSPRSGDLSVYWYQQSLDQGLQFLIQYYNGEERAKGNILERFSAQQFPDLHSELNLSSLELGDSALYFCASSERQGDEAFFGQGTRLTVV.

This chain uses TRBV12-3 or TRBV12-4 with TRBJ2-5; D may be TRBD2 (6 bases). The V and J ends lost 7 bases and 5 bases respectively, with 14 bases between them. The CDR3 spans 13 residues. For the CDR3, the DNA is TGTGCCAGCATGGGCGGGGTCAGGGAGACCCAGTACTTC. Protein product: CASMGGVRETQYF.

The chain couples TRBV29-1 to TRBJ1-4; possible D gene TRBD1, 6 bases. CDR1 and CDR2 from the germline V gene are SQVTM and ANQGSEA. The V end was cut by 3 bases, the J end by 5 bases, with 13 bases between. There are 14 residues in the CDR3. The CDR3 nucleotides read TGCAGCGTTGATGTGGGGACACCGAATGAAAAACTGTTTTTT. Translating gives CSVDVGTPNEKLFF.

The J gene is TRBJ1-1, the V gene TRBV10-3, with TRBD1 identical over 9 bases. V was pared by 6 bases and J by 1 base, with 9 bases of the junction left unmatched. CDR3 length equals 16 residues. The germline V gene encodes CDR1 ENHRY and CDR2 SYGVKD. For the CDR3, the DNA is TGTGCCATCAGGGGGGACCCGGGACAGGGGAACACTGAAGCTTTCTTT. This gives the protein CAIRGDPGQGNTEAFF.

This clonotype was detected many times. V gene TRBV12-3 or TRBV12-4 combines with J gene TRBJ1-2, with 8 nucleotides matching TRBD1. The CDR3 extends over 17 amino acids. V gave up 3 bases and J gave up 2 bases; unmatched junction bases: 11. The CDR3 DNA is TGTGCCAGCAGTTTCCTTCTCTACAGGGGGAAGAACTATGGCTACACCTTC. This sequence encodes CASSFLLYRGKNYGYTF.

V usage is TRBV18 and J usage is TRBJ2-3; D gene unclear. The CDR3 is made up of 14 amino acids. V dropped 1 base and J dropped 1 base, with 6 bases sitting between them. Germline V CDR1 and CDR2: KGHSH, LQKENI. CDR3 sequence (DNA): TGTGCCAGCTCACCACTAAGGGGCACAGATACGCAGTATTTT. It codes for CASSPLRGTDTQYF. Supplemented by reference TRBV18 and TRBJ2-3, the full variable domain reads NAGVMQNPRHLVRRRGQEARLRCSPMKGHSHVYWYRQLPEEGLKFMVYLQKENIIDESGMPKERFSAEFPKEGPSILRIQQVVRGDSAAYFCASSPLRGTDTQYFGPGTRLTVL.

In this sample, this clonotype turned up a few times. The chain has TRBV29-1 and TRBJ2-5; 11 bases match TRBD1. Germline loops: CDR1 SQVTM, CDR2 ANQGSEA. The V and J ends lost 6 bases and 4 bases, in that order; junction bases with no gene match: 4. CDR3 size: 13 residues. The CDR3 sequence is CSVEGTGGETQYF. The DNA of the CDR3 is TGCAGCGTCGAGGGGACAGGGGGAGAGACCCAGTACTTC. Drawing the rest from reference TRBV29-1 and TRBJ2-5, the complete variable domain is SAVISQKPSRDICQRGTSLTIQCQVDSQVTMMFWYRQQPGQSLTLIATANQGSEATYESGFVIDKFPISRPNLTFSTLTVSNMSPEDSSIYLCSVEGTGGETQYFGPGTRLLVL.

As regards this clonotype: This may be a read error: a much more frequent sequence differs by one nucleotide. The CDR3 DNA reads TGTGCCAGCAGCACCCATTCGGGGACCACAGATACGCAGTATTTT. Its translation is CASSTHSGTTDTQYF. V usage is TRBV12-3 or TRBV12-4 and J usage is TRBJ2-3, with D perhaps given as TRBD1 or TRBD2 (5 bases each). The CDR3 sequence is 15 residues long. Trimming removed 6 bases from V and 2 bases from J, with 15 bases in between.

The rearrangement uses TRBV5-4 and TRBJ2-7, with 7 positions matching TRBD2. The junction had 7 bases not matched to a gene; V was cut back by 4 bases and J by 6 bases. The V gene's germline CDR1 is SGHNT and CDR2 YYREEE (reference sequence). CDR3 length: 13 amino acids. The CDR3 protein is CASSGGDRREQYF. In nucleotides, the CDR3 is TGTGCCAGCAGCGGGGGGGACCGTCGCGAGCAGTACTTC.